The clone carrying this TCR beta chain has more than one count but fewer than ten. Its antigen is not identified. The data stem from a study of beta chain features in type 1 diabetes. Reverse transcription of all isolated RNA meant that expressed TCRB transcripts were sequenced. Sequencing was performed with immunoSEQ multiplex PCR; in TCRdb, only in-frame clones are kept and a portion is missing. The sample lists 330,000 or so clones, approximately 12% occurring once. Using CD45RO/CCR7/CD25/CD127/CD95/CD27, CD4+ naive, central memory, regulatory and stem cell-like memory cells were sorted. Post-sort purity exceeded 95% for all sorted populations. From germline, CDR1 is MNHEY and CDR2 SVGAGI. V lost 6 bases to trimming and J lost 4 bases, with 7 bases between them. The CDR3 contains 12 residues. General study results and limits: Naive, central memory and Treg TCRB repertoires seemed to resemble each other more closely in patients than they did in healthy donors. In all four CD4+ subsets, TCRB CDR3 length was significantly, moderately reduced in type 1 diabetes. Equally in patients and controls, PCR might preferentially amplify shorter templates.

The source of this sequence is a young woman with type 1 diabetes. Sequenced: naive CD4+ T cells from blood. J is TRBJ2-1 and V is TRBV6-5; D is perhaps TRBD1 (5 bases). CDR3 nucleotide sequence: TGTGCCAGCAGGACAGCTTACAATGAGCAGTTCTTC. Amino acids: CASRTAYNEQFF.